The 15 T cell receptor beta chains below were found in one sample sequenced in a study of T cell changes during pregnancy in multiple sclerosis. Clones were read by immunoSEQ multiplex PCR, and TCRdb kept only the in-frame ones, dropping some. The sample yields 20,000 to 25,000 clones, more than 75% seen once. Sequenced here: CD8+ T cells from peripheral blood mononuclear cells, sampled before pregnancy. The receptors originated from a female donor with multiple sclerosis, enrolled in a pregnancy study.

The rearrangement links TRBV9 to TRBJ2-7; TRBD2 agrees at 15 bases. Germline CDR1 is SGDLS and CDR2 is YYNGEE. V shed 4 bases and J 4 bases; nucleotides not matched to a gene: 3. The CDR3 has 15 residues. CDR3: CASSTGTSGRYEQYF. CDR3 nucleotides: TGTGCCAGCAGCACCGGGACTAGCGGGAGGTACGAGCAGTACTTC. Full variable domain (remainder filled in from reference TRBV9 and TRBJ2-7): DSGVTQTPKHLITATGQRVTLRCSPRSGDLSVYWYQQSLDQGLQFLIQYYNGEERAKGNILERFSAQQFPDLHSELNLSSLELGDSALYFCASSTGTSGRYEQYFGPGTRLTVT.

This clone appeared once. The rearrangement links TRBV12-5 to TRBJ2-7; 10 bases line up with TRBD1. CDR3 length: 16 residues. With V trimmed by 6 bases and J by 4 bases, 12 bases remained unmatched. The germline CDR1 and CDR2 sequences are LGHNT and FRNRAP. CDR3 protein: CASGPGQGKDYYEQYF. Written as DNA, the CDR3 is TGTGCTAGTGGACCGGGACAGGGGAAGGATTATTACGAGCAGTACTTC.

The chain couples TRBV10-3 to TRBJ2-3, with 7 nucleotides matching TRBD2. CDR3 length: 16 amino acids. J lost 3 bases, V lost 0 bases, and 6 bases had no gene match. Germline assignment: CDR1 ENHRY and CDR2 SYGVKD. The CDR3 spells CAISESAGMGTDTQYF. In DNA, the CDR3 is TGTGCCATCAGTGAGTCAGCGGGAATGGGGACAGATACGCAGTATTTT.

V and J are TRBV28 and TRBJ2-7; TRBD2 matches 8 bases. CDR3 length: 16 amino acids. Germline trimming cut 3 bases from V and 0 bases from J; bases unmatched to any gene: 7. Germline CDR1 reads MDHEN; CDR2 reads SYDVKM. CDR3: CASSFPTSGSSYEQYF. DNA of the CDR3: TGTGCCAGCAGTTTCCCTACTAGCGGAAGCTCCTACGAGCAGTACTTC.

The gene calls are TRBV21-1 and TRBJ1-4; the DNA was not used to check the table's D call, TRBD1. TRBV21-1 is marked as a pseudogene. The CDR3 runs 16 residues. The chain's CDR3 is CARPGQGPSGNEKLFF. For the CDR3, the DNA is TGTGCCAGGCCGGGACAGGGGCCTTCCGGTAATGAAAAACTGTTTTTT.

This clone has only one observation. The chain has TRBV27 and TRBJ2-2, with 7 bases aligning to TRBD1. The CDR3 has 14 residues. V dropped 3 bases and J dropped 3; count of bases not matched to a gene: 1. Germline-derived CDR1 and CDR2 are MNHEY and SMNVEV (reference sequence). The CDR3, as DNA: TGTGCCAGCAGTTTGGGACAGCACACCGGGGAGCTGTTTTTT. Encoded protein: CASSLGQHTGELFF.

This CDR3 reads CASSRGGIYGYTF. The CDR3 coding sequence is TGCGCCAGCAGCCGGGGGGGGATCTATGGCTACACCTTC. The V gene is TRBV5-1, the J gene TRBJ1-2; D is perhaps TRBD1 (5 bases). This CDR3 is built from 13 residues. Trimming removed 4 bases at V and 4 bases at J, with 11 bases between. Germline-derived CDR1 and CDR2 are SGHRS and YFSETQ.

The V call is TRBV4-1, the J call TRBJ1-2; 10 bases align to TRBD1. Looked up from germline, CDR1 is MGHRA and CDR2 is YSYEKL. Trimming removed 3 bases from V and 8 bases from J; junction bases left unmatched: 9. The CDR3 has 15 amino acids. The CDR3 bases are TGCGCCAGCAGCCAGGGGACAGGGGAGAAAAGGGGCTACACCTTC. Its protein product is CASSQGTGEKRGYTF.

CDR3: CASSVGVGGPLEQYF. The CDR3 DNA reads as TGTGCCAGCAGCGTAGGTGTGGGAGGGCCCCTCGAGCAGTACTTC. The rearrangement uses TRBV9 and TRBJ2-7; 7 bases fit TRBD2. Trimming cost V 0 bases and J 6 bases; bases outside gene matches: 9. The CDR3 sequence is 15 residues long. In germline, CDR1 is SGDLS, CDR2 YYNGEE.

The V gene is TRBV5-1, the J gene TRBJ2-2; no clear D gene. The CDR3 covers 17 residues. Germline CDR1 is SGHRS and CDR2 is YFSETQ. Between the trimmed V and J ends, which lost 3 bases and 0 bases, there was a span of 15 bases. The DNA of the CDR3 is TGCGCCAGCAGCTGGTCCTTGGGCCATCCGAACACCGGGGAGCTGTTTTTT. It encodes CASSWSLGHPNTGELFF.

A word on this clone: An end of the junction does not agree with germline; a read error may underlie this. The chain recombines TRBV7-7 with TRBJ2-5; D may be TRBD1 (6 bases). The CDR3 covers 18 residues. Per the germline V gene, CDR1 is SSHAT and CDR2 is FNYEAQ (reference sequence). CDR3 nucleotide sequence: TGTGCTAGCAGCCCCAAACGACAGGTAGCCATAGTCCAAGAGACCCAGTACTTC. It codes for CASSPKRQVAIVQETQYF.

The J gene is TRBJ2-7, the V gene TRBV4-1, with D perhaps TRBD2 (6 bases). The CDR3 is 14 amino acids. Per the germline V gene, CDR1 is MGHRA and CDR2 is YSYEKL. The V end was cut by 5 bases, the J end by 3 bases, with 14 bases between. The CDR3 is CASSKSQGGYEQYF. For the CDR3, the DNA is TGCGCCAGCAGCAAGTCTCAGGGAGGCTACGAGCAGTACTTC.

V usage is TRBV5-5 and J usage is TRBJ2-3; weak D call: TRBD2 (6 bases). The V end was cut by 6 bases, the J end by 0 bases, with 17 bases between. This CDR3 region has 16 residues. CDR1 is SGHKS, CDR2 YYEKEE, per germline (reference sequence). CDR3 region: CASTSRGGISTDTQYF. The CDR3 region has the DNA TGTGCCAGCACCTCCCGAGGCGGGATTAGCACAGATACGCAGTATTTT.

V and J are TRBV7-8 and TRBJ1-5; 10 positions match TRBD1. This CDR3 is 13 amino acids long. After removal of 7 bases from V and 5 bases from J, the junction contained 2 bases not matched to a gene. Germline V gene lookup returns CDR1 SGHVS and CDR2 FQNEAQ. This CDR3 is CASTGQGDQPQHF. In DNA, the CDR3 is TGTGCCAGCACCGGACAGGGGGATCAGCCCCAGCATTTT.

This clone was observed a single time. J is TRBJ2-7 and V is TRBV7-9, with 11 bases identical to TRBD2. Germline assignment: CDR1 SEHNR and CDR2 FQNEAQ (reference sequence). The V segment lost 3 bases and the J segment 5 bases; nucleotides outside the gene matches: 6. The CDR3 is 15 residues long. CDR3 residues: CASSFSTSGRDEQYF. The CDR3 coding sequence is TGTGCCAGCAGCTTCAGCACTAGCGGGAGAGACGAGCAGTACTTC.